This TCR beta chain was recovered during a study of blood T cell repertoires in COVID-19. About the study: Acute and convalescent COVID-19 specimens originated in the United States, Italy and Spain.

Study processing details: Researchers report that nucleated cell counts were estimated from reference gene primer amplification. Sequenced by immunoSEQ multiplex PCR; TCRdb stores in-frame clones only, minus some. V, J and clone size are taken as reported in that table, and D and trimming were inferred from the DNA itself. The sample contains approximately 160,000 clones, over 75% of which appear only once. The length of the CDR3 is 16 residues. Looked up from germline, CDR1 is SGDLS and CDR2 is YYNGEE. The J segment lost 5 bases and the V segment lost 2 bases, leaving 9 bases of the junction unmatched.

This clonotype was sampled from a man between 65 and 85 years old with acute or convalescent COVID-19. The specimen sequenced was peripheral blood. This chain links TRBV9 with TRBJ2-5; TRBD2 aligns across 10 bases. CDR3 residues: CASSVGSSGGKETQYF. CDR3 sequence (DNA): TGTGCCAGCAGCGTCGGAAGTAGCGGGGGGAAGGAGACCCAGTACTTC.